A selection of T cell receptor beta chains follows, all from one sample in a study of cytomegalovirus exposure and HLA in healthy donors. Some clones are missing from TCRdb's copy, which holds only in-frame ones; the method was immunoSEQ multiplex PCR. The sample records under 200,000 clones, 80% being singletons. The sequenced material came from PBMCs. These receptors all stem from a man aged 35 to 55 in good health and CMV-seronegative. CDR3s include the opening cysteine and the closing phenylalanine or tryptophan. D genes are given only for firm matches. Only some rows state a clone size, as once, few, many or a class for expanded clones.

CDR3: CAIRQGAQETQYF; DNA: TGTGCCATCAGGCAGGGTGCCCAAGAGACCCAGTACTTC; V: TRBV10-3; J: TRBJ2-5; size: NA; D: NA
CDR3: CASGFGQLNTEAFF; DNA: TGTGCTAGTGGTTTTGGGCAATTGAACACTGAAGCTTTCTTT; V: TRBV12-5; J: TRBJ1-1; size: NA; D: NA
CDR3: CASSKSPSTGGAEQTQYF; DNA: TGTGCCAGCAGCAAATCGCCCTCGACAGGGGGCGCCGAGCAGACCCAGTACTTC; V: TRBV21-1; J: TRBJ2-5; size: NA; D: NA
CDR3: CASISFSYEQFF; DNA: TGTGCCAGCATCTCGTTCTCTTATGAGCAGTTCTTC; V: TRBV6-5; J: TRBJ2-1; size: NA; D: NA
CDR3: CASSVRNSGRANEQFF; DNA: TGTGCCAGCAGCGTTCGGAATAGCGGGAGGGCAAATGAGCAGTTCTTC; V: TRBV9; J: TRBJ2-1; size: NA; D: TRBD2
CDR3: CASSPGQGATLLYNEQFF; DNA: TGTGCCAGCTCACCCGGACAGGGGGCTACCCTCCTCTACAATGAGCAGTTCTTC; V: TRBV18; J: TRBJ2-1; size: NA; D: TRBD1
CDR3: CATSLGQGNTDTQYF; DNA: TGCGCCACCTCGCTAGGACAGGGGAACACAGATACGCAGTATTTT; V: TRBV5-1; J: TRBJ2-3; size: once; D: TRBD1
CDR3: CASSPNKQYF; DNA: TGTGCCAGCAGCCCGAACAAGCAGTACTTC; V: TRBV5-6; J: TRBJ2-7; size: NA; D: NA
CDR3: CASSHAGKGDTQYF; DNA: TGCGCCAGCAGCCATGCAGGGAAGGGAGATACGCAGTATTTT; V: TRBV4-3; J: TRBJ2-3; size: NA; D: NA
CDR3: CASSSQGQGVAQETQYF; DNA: TGTGCCAGCAGCAGCCAGGGACAGGGGGTAGCCCAAGAGACCCAGTACTTC; V: TRBV5-4; J: TRBJ2-5; size: few; D: TRBD1
CDR3: CASIRQGALVSDEQYF; DNA: TGTGCCAGCATCCGACAGGGGGCCTTGGTTAGTGACGAGCAGTACTTC; V: TRBV2; J: TRBJ2-7; size: NA; D: TRBD1
CDR3: CASSLGGGKGAFF; DNA: TGTGCCAGCAGCTTAGGAGGGGGCAAGGGAGCTTTCTTT; V: TRBV11-1; J: TRBJ1-1; size: NA; D: TRBD1
CDR3: CASSYSGRGTRTEAFF; DNA: TGTGCCAGCAGTTACTCGGGGAGGGGTACCCGGACTGAAGCTTTCTTT; V: TRBV6-5; J: TRBJ1-1; size: NA; D: NA
CDR3: CASSERGASYEQYF; DNA: TGTGCCAGCAGTGAGCGGGGGGCCTCCTACGAGCAGTACTTC; V: TRBV2; J: TRBJ2-7; size: NA; D: TRBD2
CDR3: CASSLTDYGYTF; DNA: TGTGCCAGCAGCTTGACAGATTATGGCTACACCTTC; V: TRBV5-4; J: TRBJ1-2; size: once; D: NA
CDR3: CASSQEDRSNEQFF; DNA: TGCGCCAGCAGCCAAGAGGACAGGTCCAATGAGCAGTTCTTC; V: TRBV4-3; J: TRBJ2-1; size: NA; D: TRBD1
CDR3: CASSLQRGTYNEQFF; DNA: TGTGCCAGCAGCCTACAGCGGGGGACCTACAATGAGCAGTTCTTC; V: TRBV7-2; J: TRBJ2-1; size: NA; D: TRBD2
CDR3: CASRGTARQETQYF; DNA: TGCGCCAGCAGAGGGACAGCAAGACAAGAGACCCAGTACTTC; V: TRBV5-1; J: TRBJ2-5; size: NA; D: TRBD1
CDR3: CASSFGLAGDNEQFF; DNA: TGTGCCAGCAGCTTTGGGCTAGCGGGAGACAATGAGCAGTTCTTC; V: TRBV7-7; J: TRBJ2-1; size: once; D: TRBD2
CDR3: CASSSQAGTSGGAYNEQFF; DNA: TGTGCCAGCAGCTCGCAGGCCGGGACTAGCGGGGGGGCTTACAATGAGCAGTTCTTC; V: TRBV7-2; J: TRBJ2-1; size: NA; D: TRBD2
CDR3: CASRGLAGPGELFF; DNA: TGCGCCAGCAGAGGTCTAGCGGGTCCCGGGGAGCTGTTTTTT; V: TRBV5-1; J: TRBJ2-2; size: NA; D: TRBD2
CDR3: CASSTPYTANEKLFF; DNA: TGTGCCAGTAGTACCCCATATACAGCAAATGAAAAACTGTTTTTT; V: TRBV19; J: TRBJ1-4; size: NA; D: NA
CDR3: CASSLEGGVPYEQYF; DNA: TGTGCCAGCAGCTTAGAGGGAGGGGTTCCCTACGAGCAGTACTTC; V: TRBV7-2; J: TRBJ2-7; size: NA; D: TRBD2
CDR3: CASSQVTGGRYEQYF; DNA: TGCGCCAGCAGCCAAGTAACAGGGGGTAGATACGAGCAGTACTTC; V: TRBV4-1; J: TRBJ2-7; size: NA; D: TRBD1
CDR3: CASSYEAGGGEQYF; DNA: TGTGCCAGCAGTTACGAAGCGGGCGGGGGGGAGCAGTACTTC; V: TRBV6-5; J: TRBJ2-7; size: many; D: TRBD2
CDR3: CGYGLAGGSTDTQYF; DNA: TGTGGTTATGGGCTAGCGGGGGGGTCCACAGATACGCAGTATTTT; V: TRBV7-9; J: TRBJ2-3; size: NA; D: TRBD2
CDR3: CASSWEGTHEQYF; DNA: TGTGCCAGCAGCTGGGAGGGCACCCACGAGCAGTACTTC; V: TRBV5-8; J: TRBJ2-7; size: NA; D: TRBD2
CDR3: CASSAQSGGTWEEQYF; DNA: TGCGCCAGCAGCGCACAATCCGGCGGGACCTGGGAGGAGCAGTACTTC; V: TRBV5-1; J: TRBJ2-7; size: NA; D: NA
CDR3: CASSWYRVDTEAFF; DNA: TGCGCCAGCAGCTGGTACAGGGTAGACACTGAAGCTTTCTTT; V: TRBV5-1; J: TRBJ1-1; size: NA; D: NA
CDR3: CASSEATSGGPDTQYF; DNA: TGTGCCAGCAGTGAGGCGACTAGCGGGGGTCCAGATACGCAGTATTTT; V: TRBV6-1; J: TRBJ2-3; size: NA; D: TRBD2
CDR3: CASSQEQGSGNTIYF; DNA: TGCGCCAGCAGCCAAGAACAGGGCTCTGGAAACACCATATATTTT; V: TRBV4-3; J: TRBJ1-3; size: NA; D: NA
CDR3: CASSLVWRGGPEQYF; DNA: TGTGCCAGCAGCTTAGTTTGGCGGGGGGGCCCTGAGCAGTACTTC; V: TRBV7-2; J: TRBJ2-7; size: NA; D: TRBD2
CDR3: CASSAQGNSYNEQFF; DNA: TGTGCCAGCAGCGCCCAGGGCAATTCCTACAATGAGCAGTTCTTC; V: TRBV9; J: TRBJ2-1; size: few; D: NA
CDR3: CASSAGLRTEAFF; DNA: TGTGCCAGTTCCGCCGGGTTGAGAACTGAAGCTTTCTTT; V: TRBV19; J: TRBJ1-1; size: once; D: NA
CDR3: CASSWDRGLNTEAFF; DNA: TGTGCCAGCAGCTGGGACAGGGGATTGAACACTGAAGCTTTCTTT; V: TRBV5-5; J: TRBJ1-1; size: NA; D: TRBD1
CDR3: CASSPLESRDRAFF; DNA: TGTGCCAGCTCACCATTGGAAAGCCGGGACAGGGCGTTCTTC; V: TRBV18; J: TRBJ2-1; size: NA; D: TRBD1
CDR3: CASSIYQGISQPQHF; DNA: TGTGCCAGTAGTATATACCAGGGAATAAGTCAGCCCCAGCATTTT; V: TRBV19; J: TRBJ1-5; size: few; D: NA
CDR3: CAINFGQEQNGYTF; DNA: TGTGCCATCAATTTCGGACAGGAACAGAATGGCTACACCTTC; V: TRBV10-3; J: TRBJ1-2; size: NA; D: TRBD1
CDR3: CASSSLAAGTDTQYF; DNA: TGTGCCAGCAGCTCGCTAGCGGCAGGCACAGATACGCAGTATTTT; V: TRBV7-7; J: TRBJ2-3; size: NA; D: TRBD2
CDR3: CASSLDRGTQYF; DNA: TGTGCCAGCAGCTTAGACAGGGGGACCCAGTACTTC; V: TRBV7-2; J: TRBJ2-5; size: NA; D: TRBD1
CDR3: CASSLGNYNSPLHF; DNA: TGTGCCAGCAGCTTGGGCAATTATAATTCACCCCTCCACTTT; V: TRBV7-9; J: TRBJ1-6; size: NA; D: NA
CDR3: CASSPGTVPPQYF; DNA: TGCGCCAGCAGCCCCGGGACAGTCCCCCCCCAGTACTTC; V: TRBV4-1; J: TRBJ2-5; size: NA; D: TRBD1
CDR3: CSVEGGSTDTQYF; DNA: TGCAGCGTTGAGGGCGGGAGCACAGATACGCAGTATTTT; V: TRBV29-1; J: TRBJ2-3; size: NA; D: NA
CDR3: CASSDGQGADTQYF; DNA: TGTGCCAGCAGTGACGGACAGGGGGCAGATACGCAGTATTTT; V: TRBV6-4; J: TRBJ2-3; size: NA; D: TRBD1
CDR3: CASSLDRSEKLFF; DNA: TGTGCCAGCAGCCTTGACAGAAGCGAAAAACTGTTTTTT; V: TRBV5-4; J: TRBJ1-4; size: NA; D: NA
CDR3: CSVEADGGYTF; DNA: TGCAGCGTTGAAGCGGATGGGGGCTACACCTTT; V: TRBV29-1; J: TRBJ1-2; size: NA; D: NA
CDR3: CASSETQGGALVGELFF; DNA: TGTGCCAGCAGTGAAACGCAAGGGGGGGCCCTGGTCGGGGAGCTGTTTTTT; V: TRBV2; J: TRBJ2-2; size: NA; D: NA
CDR3: CASSLISGTGKETQYF; DNA: TGTGCCAGCTCACTAATTTCCGGGACAGGGAAAGAGACCCAGTACTTC; V: TRBV18; J: TRBJ2-5; size: NA; D: TRBD1
CDR3: CASSQPGTAEAFF; DNA: TGCGCCAGCAGCCAACCCGGGACAGCAGAAGCTTTCTTT; V: TRBV5-1; J: TRBJ1-1; size: once; D: TRBD1